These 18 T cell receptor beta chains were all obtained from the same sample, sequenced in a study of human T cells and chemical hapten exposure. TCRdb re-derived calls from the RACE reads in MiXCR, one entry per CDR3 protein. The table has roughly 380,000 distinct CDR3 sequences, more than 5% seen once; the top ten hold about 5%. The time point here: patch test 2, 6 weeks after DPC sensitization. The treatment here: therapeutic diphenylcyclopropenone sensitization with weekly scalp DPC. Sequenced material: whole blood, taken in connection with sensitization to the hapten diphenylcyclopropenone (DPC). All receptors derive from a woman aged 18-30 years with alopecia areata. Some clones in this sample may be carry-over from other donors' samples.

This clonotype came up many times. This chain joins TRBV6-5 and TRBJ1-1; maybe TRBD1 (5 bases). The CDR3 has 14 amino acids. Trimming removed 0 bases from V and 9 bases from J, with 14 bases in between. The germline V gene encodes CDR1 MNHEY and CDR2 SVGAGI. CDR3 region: CASSYSNRGVQAFF. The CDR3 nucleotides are TGTGCCAGCAGTTACTCGAATAGGGGCGTGCAAGCTTTCTTT.

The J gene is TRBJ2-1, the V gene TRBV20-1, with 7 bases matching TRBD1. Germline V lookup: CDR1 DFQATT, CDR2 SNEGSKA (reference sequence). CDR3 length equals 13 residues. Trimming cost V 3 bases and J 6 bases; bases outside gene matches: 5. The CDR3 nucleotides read TGCAGTGCTAGGTCGCCAGGGGGCAATGAGCAGTTCTTC. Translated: CSARSPGGNEQFF.

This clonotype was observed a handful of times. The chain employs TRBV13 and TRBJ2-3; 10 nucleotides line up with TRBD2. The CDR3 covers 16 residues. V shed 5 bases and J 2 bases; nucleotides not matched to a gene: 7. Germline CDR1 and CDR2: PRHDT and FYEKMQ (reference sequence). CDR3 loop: CASSQGLAAPTDTQYF. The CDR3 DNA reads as TGTGCCAGCAGCCAAGGACTAGCGGCACCCACAGATACGCAGTATTTT. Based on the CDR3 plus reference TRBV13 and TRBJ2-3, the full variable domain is AAGVIQSPRHLIKEKRETATLKCYPIPRHDTVYWYQQGPGQDPQFLISFYEKMQSDKGSIPDRFSAQQFSDYHSELNMSSLELGDSALYFCASSQGLAAPTDTQYFGPGTRLTVL.

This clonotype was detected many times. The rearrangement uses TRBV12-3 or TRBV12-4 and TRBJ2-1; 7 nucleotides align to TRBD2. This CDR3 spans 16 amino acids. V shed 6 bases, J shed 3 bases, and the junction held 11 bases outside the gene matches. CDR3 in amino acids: CASSLARTSLYNEQFF. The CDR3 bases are TGTGCCAGCAGCCTCGCCCGGACTAGTCTCTACAATGAGCAGTTCTTC.

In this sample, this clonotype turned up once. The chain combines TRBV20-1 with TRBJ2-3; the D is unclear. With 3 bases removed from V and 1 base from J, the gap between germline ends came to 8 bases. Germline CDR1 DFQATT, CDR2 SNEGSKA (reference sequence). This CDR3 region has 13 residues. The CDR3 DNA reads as TGCAGTGCTAGCGACTGGGGCACAGATACGCAGTATTTT. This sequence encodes CSASDWGTDTQYF.

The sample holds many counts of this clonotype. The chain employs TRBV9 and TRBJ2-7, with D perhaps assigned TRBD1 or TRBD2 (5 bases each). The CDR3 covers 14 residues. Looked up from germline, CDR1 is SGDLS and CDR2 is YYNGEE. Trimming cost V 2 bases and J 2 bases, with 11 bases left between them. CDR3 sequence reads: CASSVGPDPYEQYF. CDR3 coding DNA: TGTGCCAGCAGCGTGGGACCGGATCCCTACGAGCAGTACTTC.

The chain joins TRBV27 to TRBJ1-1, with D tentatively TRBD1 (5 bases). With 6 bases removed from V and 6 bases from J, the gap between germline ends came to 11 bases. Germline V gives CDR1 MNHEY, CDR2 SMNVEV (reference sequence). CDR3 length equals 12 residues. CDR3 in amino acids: CASSDEGSEAFF. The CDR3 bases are TGTGCCAGCAGCGACGAGGGGTCTGAAGCTTTCTTT.

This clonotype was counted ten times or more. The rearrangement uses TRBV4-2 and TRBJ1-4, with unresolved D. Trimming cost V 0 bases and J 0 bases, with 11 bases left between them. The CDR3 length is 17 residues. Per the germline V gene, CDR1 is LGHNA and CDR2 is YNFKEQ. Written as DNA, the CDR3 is TGTGCCAGCAGCCAAGATGTTACTGCCGCAACTAATGAAAAACTGTTTTTT. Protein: CASSQDVTAATNEKLFF.

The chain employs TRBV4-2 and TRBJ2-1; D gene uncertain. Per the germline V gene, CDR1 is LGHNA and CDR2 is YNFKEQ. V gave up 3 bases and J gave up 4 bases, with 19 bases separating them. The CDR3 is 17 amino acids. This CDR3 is CASSHPRSPGRYNEQFF. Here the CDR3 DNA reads TGTGCCAGCAGCCACCCAAGAAGCCCCGGACGGTACAATGAGCAGTTCTTC.

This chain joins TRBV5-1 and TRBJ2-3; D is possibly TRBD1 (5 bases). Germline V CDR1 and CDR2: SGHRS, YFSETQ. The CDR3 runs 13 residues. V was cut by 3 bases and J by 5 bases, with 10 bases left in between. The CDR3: CASSSSRGDTQYF. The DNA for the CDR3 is TGCGCCAGCAGCTCTAGTAGGGGAGATACGCAGTATTTT.

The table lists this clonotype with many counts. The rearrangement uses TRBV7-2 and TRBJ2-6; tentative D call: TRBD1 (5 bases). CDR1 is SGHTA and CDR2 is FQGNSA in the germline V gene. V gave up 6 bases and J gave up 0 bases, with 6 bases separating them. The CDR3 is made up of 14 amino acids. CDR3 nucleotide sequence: TGTGCCAGCAGGGACAACTCTGGGGCCAACGTCCTGACTTTC. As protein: CASRDNSGANVLTF.

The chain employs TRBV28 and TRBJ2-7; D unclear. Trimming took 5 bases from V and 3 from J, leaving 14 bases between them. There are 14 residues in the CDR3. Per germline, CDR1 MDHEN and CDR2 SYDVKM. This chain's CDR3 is CASSRFTLYYEQYF. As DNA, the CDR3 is TGTGCCAGCAGTCGCTTTACCCTCTACTACGAGCAGTACTTC. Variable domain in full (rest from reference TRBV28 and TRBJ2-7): DVKVTQSSRYLVKRTGEKVFLECVQDMDHENMFWYRQDPGLGLRLIYFSYDVKMKEKGDIPEGYSVSREKKERFSLILESASTNQTSMYLCASSRFTLYYEQYFGPGTRLTVT.

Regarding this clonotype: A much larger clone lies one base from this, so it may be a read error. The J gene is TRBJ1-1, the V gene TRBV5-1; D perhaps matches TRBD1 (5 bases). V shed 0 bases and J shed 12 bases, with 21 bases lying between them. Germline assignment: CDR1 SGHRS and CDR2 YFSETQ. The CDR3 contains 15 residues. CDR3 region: CASSLEGPPALGSFF. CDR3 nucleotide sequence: TGCGCCAGCAGCTTGGAGGGACCGCCGGCATTAGGATCTTTCTTT.

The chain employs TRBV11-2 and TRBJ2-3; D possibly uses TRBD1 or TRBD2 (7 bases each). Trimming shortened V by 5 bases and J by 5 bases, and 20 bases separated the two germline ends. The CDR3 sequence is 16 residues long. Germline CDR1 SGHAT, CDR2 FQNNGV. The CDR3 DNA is TGTGCCAGCAGCCCAACCAGGGGGGGAGGTGTAGATACGCAGTATTTT. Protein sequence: CASSPTRGGGVDTQYF.

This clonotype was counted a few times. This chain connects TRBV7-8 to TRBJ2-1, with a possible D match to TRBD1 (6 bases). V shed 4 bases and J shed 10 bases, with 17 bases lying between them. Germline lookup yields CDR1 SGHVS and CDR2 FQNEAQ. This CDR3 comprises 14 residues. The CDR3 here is CASSSSVGATEQFF. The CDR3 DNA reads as TGTGCCAGCAGCTCCTCGGTGGGGGCTACCGAGCAGTTCTTC. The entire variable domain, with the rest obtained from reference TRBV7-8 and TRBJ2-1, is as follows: GAGVSQSPRYKVAKRGQDVALRCDPISGHVSLFWYQQALGQGPEFLTYFQNEAQLDKSGLPSDRFFAERPEGSVSTLKIQRTQQEDSAVYLCASSSSVGATEQFFGPGTRLTVL.

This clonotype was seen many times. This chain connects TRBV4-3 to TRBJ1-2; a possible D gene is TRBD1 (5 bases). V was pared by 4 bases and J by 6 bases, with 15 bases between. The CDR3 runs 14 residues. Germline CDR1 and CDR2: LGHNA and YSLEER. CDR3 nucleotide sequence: TGCGCCAGCAGCCGATTGACAGAGACTGATGGCTACACCTTC. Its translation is CASSRLTETDGYTF.

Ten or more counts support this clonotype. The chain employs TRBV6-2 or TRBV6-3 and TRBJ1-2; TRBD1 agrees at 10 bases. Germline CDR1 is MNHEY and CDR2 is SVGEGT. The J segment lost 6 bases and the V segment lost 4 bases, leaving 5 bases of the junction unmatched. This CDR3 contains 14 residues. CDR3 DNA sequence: TGTGCCAGCAGTTCGACAGGGGGCTACAATGGCTACACCTTC. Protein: CASSSTGGYNGYTF.

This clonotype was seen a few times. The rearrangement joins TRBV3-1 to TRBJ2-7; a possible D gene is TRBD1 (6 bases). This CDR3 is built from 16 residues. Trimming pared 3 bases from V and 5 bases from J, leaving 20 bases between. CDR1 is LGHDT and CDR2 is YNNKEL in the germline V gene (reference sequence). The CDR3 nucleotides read TGTGCCAGCAGCCAGGGCCCGACAGGAACCCTGGACGAGCAGTACTTC. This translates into CASSQGPTGTLDEQYF.